Reported below is one TCR beta chain. Its cognate antigen is unknown. Through a sample-barcoded 5' primer and a J-beta primer mix, a second PCR was run for about 6 to 12 cycles. MiXCR, applied by TCRdb to the 5' RACE reads, yields one record per CDR3 protein. The repertoire consists of about 780,000 distinct CDR3 sequences, with roughly 24% occurring once and the leading ten covering about 3%. The data are from a study of blood T cells in healthy people across ages. Study-level findings and limits: TCR beta diversity per million T cells fell roughly linearly with age.

In addition, the sample was reused for a study of T cells of mothers and their children.

This clonotype originated in a boy younger than 18 in good health. Material: blood.

This chain's CDR3 is CASSGGFSYNEQFF. CDR3 nucleotide sequence: TGTGCCAGCAGCGGGGGGTTCTCCTACAATGAGCAGTTCTTC. The V and J genes are TRBV12-3 or TRBV12-4 and TRBJ2-1; 7 nucleotides agree with TRBD2. J gave up 0 bases and V 6 bases, and 2 bases lay outside the gene matches. The CDR3 covers 14 residues.